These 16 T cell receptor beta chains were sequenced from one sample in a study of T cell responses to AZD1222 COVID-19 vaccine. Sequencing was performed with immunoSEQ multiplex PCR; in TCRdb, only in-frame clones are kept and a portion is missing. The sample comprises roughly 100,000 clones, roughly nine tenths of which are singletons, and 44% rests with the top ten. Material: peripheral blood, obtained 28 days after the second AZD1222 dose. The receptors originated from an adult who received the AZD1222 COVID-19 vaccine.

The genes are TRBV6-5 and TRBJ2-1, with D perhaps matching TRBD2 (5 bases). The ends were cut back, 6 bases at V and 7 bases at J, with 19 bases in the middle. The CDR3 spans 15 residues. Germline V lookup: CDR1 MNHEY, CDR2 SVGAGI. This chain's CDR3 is CASSLSGNRRNEQFF. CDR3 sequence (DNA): TGTGCCAGCAGCCTTTCCGGGAACCGTCGGAATGAGCAGTTCTTC.

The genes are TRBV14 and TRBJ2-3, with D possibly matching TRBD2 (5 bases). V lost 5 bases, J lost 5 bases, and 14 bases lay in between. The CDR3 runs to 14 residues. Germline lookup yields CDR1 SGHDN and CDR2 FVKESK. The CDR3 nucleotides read TGTGCCAGCAGCAGGTCGGGGATCGTAGATACGCAGTATTTT. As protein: CASSRSGIVDTQYF.

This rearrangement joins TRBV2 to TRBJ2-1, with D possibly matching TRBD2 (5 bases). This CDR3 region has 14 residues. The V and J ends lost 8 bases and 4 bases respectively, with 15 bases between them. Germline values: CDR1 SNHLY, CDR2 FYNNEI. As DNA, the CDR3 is TGTGCCAGCGACACACGGGATTCATACAATGAGCAGTTCTTC. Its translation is CASDTRDSYNEQFF.

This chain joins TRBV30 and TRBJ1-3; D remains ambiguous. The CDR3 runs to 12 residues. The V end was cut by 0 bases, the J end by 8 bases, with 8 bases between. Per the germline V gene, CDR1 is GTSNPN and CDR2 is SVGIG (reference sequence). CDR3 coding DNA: TGTGCCTGGAGTGTATCCGGGGACACCATATATTTT. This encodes CAWSVSGDTIYF.

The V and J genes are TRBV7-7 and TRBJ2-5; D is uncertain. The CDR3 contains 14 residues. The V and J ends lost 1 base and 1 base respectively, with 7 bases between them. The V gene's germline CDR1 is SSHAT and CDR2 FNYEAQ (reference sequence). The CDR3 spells CASSLGAPQETQYF. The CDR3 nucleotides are TGTGCCAGCAGCTTAGGTGCACCCCAAGAGACCCAGTACTTC.

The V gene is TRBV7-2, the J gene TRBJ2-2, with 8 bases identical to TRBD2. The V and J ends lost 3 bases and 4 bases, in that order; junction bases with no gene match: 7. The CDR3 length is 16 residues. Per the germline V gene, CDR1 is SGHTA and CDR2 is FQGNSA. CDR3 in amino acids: CASSFSGNPSTGELFF. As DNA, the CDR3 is TGTGCCAGCAGCTTTAGCGGGAACCCGAGCACCGGGGAGCTGTTTTTT.

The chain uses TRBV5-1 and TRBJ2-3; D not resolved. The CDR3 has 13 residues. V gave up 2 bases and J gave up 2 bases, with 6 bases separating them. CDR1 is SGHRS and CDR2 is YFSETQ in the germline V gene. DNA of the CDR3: TGCGCCAGCAGCTTTACTGTCACAGATACGCAGTATTTT. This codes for CASSFTVTDTQYF.

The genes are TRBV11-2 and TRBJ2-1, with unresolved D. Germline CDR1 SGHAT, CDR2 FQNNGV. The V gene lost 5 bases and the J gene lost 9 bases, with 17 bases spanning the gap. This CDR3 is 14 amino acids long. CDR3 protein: CASSPDADPSEQFF. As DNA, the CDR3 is TGTGCCAGCAGCCCCGACGCGGACCCAAGTGAGCAGTTCTTC.

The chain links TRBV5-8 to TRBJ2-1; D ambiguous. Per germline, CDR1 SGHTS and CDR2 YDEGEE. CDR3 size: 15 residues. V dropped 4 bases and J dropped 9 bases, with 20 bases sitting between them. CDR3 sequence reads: CASSNSNQVRSEQFF. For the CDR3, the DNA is TGTGCCAGCAGCAACTCGAATCAGGTGAGGAGTGAGCAGTTCTTC. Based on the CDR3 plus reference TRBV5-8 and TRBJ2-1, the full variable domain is EAGVTQSPTHLIKTRGQQATLRCSPISGHTSVYWYQQALGLGLQFLLWYDEGEERNRGNFPPRFSGRQFPNYSSELNVNALELEDSALYLCASSNSNQVRSEQFFGPGTRLTVL.

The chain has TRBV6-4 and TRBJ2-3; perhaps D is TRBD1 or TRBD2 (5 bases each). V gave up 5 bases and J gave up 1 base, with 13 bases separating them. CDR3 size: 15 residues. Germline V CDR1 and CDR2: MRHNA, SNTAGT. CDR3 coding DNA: TGTGCCAGCAGTAGACAGCGGACCCGCACAGATACGCAGTATTTT. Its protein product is CASSRQRTRTDTQYF.

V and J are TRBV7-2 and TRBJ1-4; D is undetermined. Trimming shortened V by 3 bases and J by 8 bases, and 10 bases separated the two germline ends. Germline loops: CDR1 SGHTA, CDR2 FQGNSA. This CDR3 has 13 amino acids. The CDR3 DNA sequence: TGTGCCAGCAGCTTCCAAGCGACCGAAAAACTGTTTTTT. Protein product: CASSFQATEKLFF.

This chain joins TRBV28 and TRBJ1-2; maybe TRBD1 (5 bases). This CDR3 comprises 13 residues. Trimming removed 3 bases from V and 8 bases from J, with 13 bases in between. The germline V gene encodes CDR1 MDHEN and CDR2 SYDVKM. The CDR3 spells CASSFRQHWGYTF. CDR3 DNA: TGTGCCAGCAGTTTCCGACAGCATTGGGGCTACACCTTC.

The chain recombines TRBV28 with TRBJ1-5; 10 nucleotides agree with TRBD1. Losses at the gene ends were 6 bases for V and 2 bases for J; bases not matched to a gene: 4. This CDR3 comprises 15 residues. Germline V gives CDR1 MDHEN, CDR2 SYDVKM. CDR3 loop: CASRRQGAGNQPQHF. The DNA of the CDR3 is TGTGCCAGCAGGCGACAGGGGGCCGGCAATCAGCCCCAGCATTTT.

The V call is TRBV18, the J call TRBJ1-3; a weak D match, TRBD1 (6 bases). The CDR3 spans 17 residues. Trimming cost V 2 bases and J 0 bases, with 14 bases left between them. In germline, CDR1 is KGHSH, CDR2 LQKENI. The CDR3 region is CASSPSVGTRSGNTIYF. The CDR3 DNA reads TGTGCCAGCTCACCATCCGTGGGGACACGCTCTGGAAACACCATATATTTT.

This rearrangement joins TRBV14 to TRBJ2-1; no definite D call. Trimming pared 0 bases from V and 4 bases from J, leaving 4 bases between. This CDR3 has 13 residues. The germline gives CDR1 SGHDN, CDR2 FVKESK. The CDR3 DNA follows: TGTGCCAGCAGCCAAGATAAATACAATGAGCAGTTCTTC. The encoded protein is CASSQDKYNEQFF.

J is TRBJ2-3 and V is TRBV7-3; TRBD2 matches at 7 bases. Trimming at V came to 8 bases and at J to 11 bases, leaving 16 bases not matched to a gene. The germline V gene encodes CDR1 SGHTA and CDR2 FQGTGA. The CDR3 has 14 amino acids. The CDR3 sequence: CASGEGAGRGKQYF. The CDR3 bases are TGTGCCAGCGGGGAGGGCGCGGGGCGTGGGAAGCAGTATTTT. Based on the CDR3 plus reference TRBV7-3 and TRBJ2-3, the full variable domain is GAGVSQTPSNKVTEKGKYVELRCDPISGHTALYWYRQSLGQGPEFLIYFQGTGAADDSGLPNDRFFAVRPEGSVSTLKIQRTERGDSAVYLCASGEGAGRGKQYFGPGTRLTVL.